These 2 T cell receptor beta chains originate from one sample sequenced in a study of post-analysis software for immune sequencing data. TCR beta cDNA libraries included unique molecular identifiers. In TCRdb, the PCR reads were re-called with MiXCR into one record per CDR3 protein. The sample carries about half a million distinct CDR3 sequences, around 40% recorded once. General study findings and limits: With TRBV5-6, TRBV5-1 and TRBV20-1 included, about five TRBV segments were more frequent in patients than in controls.

Their target antigens are unknown. What was sequenced was blood. The receptors stem from a girl aged 10 to 17 with multiple sclerosis.

J is TRBJ2-1 and V is TRBV27; 9 bases align to TRBD1. The J segment lost 5 bases and the V segment lost 7 bases, leaving 9 bases of the junction unmatched. The germline CDR1 and CDR2 sequences are MNHEY and SMNVEV (reference sequence). There are 15 residues in the CDR3. The CDR3 region is CASTKGDRDHNEQFF. In DNA form, the CDR3 reads TGTGCCAGCACCAAGGGGGACAGGGACCACAATGAGCAGTTCTTC.

This chain uses TRBV15 with TRBJ2-7; D uncertain. The length of the CDR3 is 14 residues. V was trimmed by 0 bases and J by 1 base, leaving 7 bases between them. The V gene's germline CDR1 is LNHNV and CDR2 YYDKDF (reference sequence). The chain's CDR3 is CATSRDLLSYEQYF. For the CDR3, the DNA is TGTGCCACCAGCAGAGATCTACTTTCCTACGAGCAGTACTTC.